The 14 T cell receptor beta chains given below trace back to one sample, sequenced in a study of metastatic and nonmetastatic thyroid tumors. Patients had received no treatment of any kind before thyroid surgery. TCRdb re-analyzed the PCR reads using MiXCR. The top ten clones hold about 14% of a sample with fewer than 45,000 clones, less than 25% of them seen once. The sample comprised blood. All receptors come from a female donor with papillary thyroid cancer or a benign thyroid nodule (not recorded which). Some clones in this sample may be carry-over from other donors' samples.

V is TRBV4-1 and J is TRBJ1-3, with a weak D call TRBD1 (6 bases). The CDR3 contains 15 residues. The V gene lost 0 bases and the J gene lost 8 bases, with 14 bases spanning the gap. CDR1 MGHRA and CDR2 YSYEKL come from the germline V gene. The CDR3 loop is CASSQEGLQGYTIYF. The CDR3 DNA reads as TGCGCCAGCAGCCAAGAAGGGTTACAGGGTTACACCATATATTTT.

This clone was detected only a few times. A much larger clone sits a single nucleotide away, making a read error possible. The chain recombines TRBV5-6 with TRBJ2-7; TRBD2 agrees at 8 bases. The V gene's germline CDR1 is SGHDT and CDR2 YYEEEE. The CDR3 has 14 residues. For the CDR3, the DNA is TGTGCCAGCAGCTTGACTAGCGGCTACTACGAGCATTACTTC. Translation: CASSLTSGYYEHYF.

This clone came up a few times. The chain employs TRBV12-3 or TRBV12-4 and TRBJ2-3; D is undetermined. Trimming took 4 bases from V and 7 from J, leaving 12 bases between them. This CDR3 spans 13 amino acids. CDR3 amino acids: CASSSLLKYTQYF. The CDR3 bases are TGTGCCAGCAGTTCCCTCCTTAAATATACGCAGTATTTT.

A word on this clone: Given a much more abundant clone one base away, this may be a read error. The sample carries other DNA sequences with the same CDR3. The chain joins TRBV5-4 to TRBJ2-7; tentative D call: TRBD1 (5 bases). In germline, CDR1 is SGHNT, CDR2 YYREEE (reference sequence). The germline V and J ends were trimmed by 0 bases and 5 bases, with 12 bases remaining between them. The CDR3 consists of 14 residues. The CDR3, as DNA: TGTGCCAGCAGCTTGGGTCAGGGTTTCGACGAGCAGTACTTC. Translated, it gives CASSLGQGFDEQYF. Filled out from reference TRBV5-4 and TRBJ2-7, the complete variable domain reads ETGVTQSPTHLIKTRGQQVTLRCSSQSGHNTVSWYQQALGQGPQFIFQYYREEENGRGNFPPRFSGLQFPNYSSELNVNALELDDSALYLCASSLGQGFDEQYFGPGTRLTVT.

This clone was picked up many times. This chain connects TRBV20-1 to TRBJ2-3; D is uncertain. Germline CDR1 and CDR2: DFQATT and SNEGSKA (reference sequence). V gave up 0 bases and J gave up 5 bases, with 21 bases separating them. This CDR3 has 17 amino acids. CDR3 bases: TGCAGTGCTAGAGATGCACGGGCCGGGCCACTGGGAGATACGCAGTATTTT. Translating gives CSARDARAGPLGDTQYF.

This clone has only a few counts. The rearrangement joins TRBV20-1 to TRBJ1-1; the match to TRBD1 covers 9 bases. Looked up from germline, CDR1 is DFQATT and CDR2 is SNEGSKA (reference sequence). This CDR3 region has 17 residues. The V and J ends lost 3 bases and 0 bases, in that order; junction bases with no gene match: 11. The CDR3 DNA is TGCAGTGCTAGCGGGGTGGGACAGGGATCAATGAACACTGAAGCTTTCTTT. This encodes CSASGVGQGSMNTEAFF.

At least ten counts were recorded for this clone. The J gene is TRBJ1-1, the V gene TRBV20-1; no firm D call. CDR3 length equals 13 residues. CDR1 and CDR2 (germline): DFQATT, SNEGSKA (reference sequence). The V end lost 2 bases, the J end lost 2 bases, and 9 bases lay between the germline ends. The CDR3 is CSARQDLNTEAFF. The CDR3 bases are TGCAGTGCTAGACAAGATCTAAACACTGAAGCTTTCTTT.

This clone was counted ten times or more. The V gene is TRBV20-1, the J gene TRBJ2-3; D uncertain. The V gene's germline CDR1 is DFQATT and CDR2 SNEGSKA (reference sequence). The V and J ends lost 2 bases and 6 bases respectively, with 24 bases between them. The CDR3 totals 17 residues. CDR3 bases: TGCAGTGCTAGAAGGTCGGCAGTAGGAACGCTCCCGGATACGCAGTATTTT. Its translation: CSARRSAVGTLPDTQYF.

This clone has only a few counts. The chain's CDR3 is CSARDGREYQPQHF. The CDR3 nucleotides read TGCAGTGCTAGAGATGGCAGGGAATATCAGCCCCAGCATTTT. The chain uses TRBV20-1 and TRBJ1-5; possibly TRBD1 for D (5 bases). CDR3 length equals 14 residues. The V gene's germline CDR1 is DFQATT and CDR2 SNEGSKA (reference sequence). Trimming stripped 0 bases from V and 5 bases from J, with 11 bases between.

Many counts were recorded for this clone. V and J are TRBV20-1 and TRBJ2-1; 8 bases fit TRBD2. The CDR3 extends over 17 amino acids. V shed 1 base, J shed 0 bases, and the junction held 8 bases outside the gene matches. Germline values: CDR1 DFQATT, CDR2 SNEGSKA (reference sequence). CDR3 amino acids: CSARVSGMSSSYNEQFF. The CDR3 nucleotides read TGCAGTGCTAGAGTTAGCGGGATGTCGAGCTCCTACAATGAGCAGTTCTTC.

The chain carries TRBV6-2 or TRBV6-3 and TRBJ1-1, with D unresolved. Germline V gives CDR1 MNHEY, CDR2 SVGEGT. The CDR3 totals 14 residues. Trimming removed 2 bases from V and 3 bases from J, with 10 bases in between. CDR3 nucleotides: TGTGCCAGCAGTTACGAGTTTGTGGACACTGAAGCTTTCTTT. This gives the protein CASSYEFVDTEAFF.

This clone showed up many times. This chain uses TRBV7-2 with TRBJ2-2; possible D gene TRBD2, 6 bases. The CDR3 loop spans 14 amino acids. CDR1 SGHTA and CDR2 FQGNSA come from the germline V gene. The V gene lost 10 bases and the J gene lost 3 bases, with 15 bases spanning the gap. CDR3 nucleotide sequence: TGTGCCAACCTTCGCGGGGCCTACACCGGGGAGCTGTTTTTT. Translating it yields CANLRGAYTGELFF. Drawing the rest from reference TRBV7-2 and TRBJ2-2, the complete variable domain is GAGVSQSPSNKVTEKGKDVELRCDPISGHTALYWYRQSLGQGLEFLIYFQGNSAPDKSGLPSDRFSAERTGGSVSTLTIQRTQQEDSAVYLCANLRGAYTGELFFGEGSRLTVL.

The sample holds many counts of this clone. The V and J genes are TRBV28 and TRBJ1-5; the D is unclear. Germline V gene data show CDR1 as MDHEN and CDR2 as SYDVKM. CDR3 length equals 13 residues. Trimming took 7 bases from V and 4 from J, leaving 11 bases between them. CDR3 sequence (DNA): TGTGCCAGCACCCCGACACCTAATCAGCCCCAGCATTTT. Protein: CASTPTPNQPQHF.

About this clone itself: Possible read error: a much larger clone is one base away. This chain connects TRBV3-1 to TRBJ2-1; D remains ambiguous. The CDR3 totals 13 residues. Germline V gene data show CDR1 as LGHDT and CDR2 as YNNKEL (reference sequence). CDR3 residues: CAGSPSYSNEQFF. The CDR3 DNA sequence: TGTGCCGGCAGCCCCAGTTATAGCAATGAGCAGTTCTTC.